The rows below give T cell receptor beta chains drawn from one sample of a study of OX40 agonist ivuxolimab in advanced cancers. Libraries were prepared by immunoSEQ multiplex PCR; TCRdb keeps only in-frame clonotypes and omits some of them. The sample includes 60,000 to 70,000 clones, approximately 92% of them seen just once. Sequencing was performed on CD4+ or CD8+ T cells sorted from blood, taken in a trial of the OX40 agonist ivuxolimab. These receptors were taken from an adult with an advanced solid tumor such as melanoma, head and neck, liver or kidney cancer. CDR3s leave out the opening cysteine and the closing phenylalanine or tryptophan. The size of a clone is reported for some rows only, either as once, few or many, or as a class for expanded clones.

clone size,J gene,V gene,CDR3 protein
once,TRBJ2-1,TRBV28,ASRRDSYNEQF
.,TRBJ1-1,TRBV10-2,ASRQDTSTEAF
.,TRBJ2-5,TRBV7-9,ASSPLGQDRETQY
.,TRBJ2-7,TRBV10-3,ALSGGTAYEQY
.,TRBJ2-5,TRBV27,ASSLWAGGPRETQY
.,TRBJ1-3,TRBV18,ASSQGSSGNTIY
once,TRBJ1-5,TRBV27,ASSLNPGGQPQH
.,TRBJ2-2,TRBV27,ASRRTGSGELF
.,TRBJ1-2,TRBV29-1,SIPGQTGDYGYT
.,TRBJ2-2,TRBV27,ASSLGIVGAGELF
.,TRBJ2-7,TRBV19,ASSTPGLAYEQY
few,TRBJ2-7,TRBV19,ASRGYPQAYEQY
.,TRBJ2-1,TRBV5-1,ASSFPNGGSTSSSYNEQF
.,TRBJ1-4,TRBV7-9,ASSLAGGATNEKLF
.,TRBJ2-1,TRBV6-7,ASRGERSSYNEQF
.,TRBJ2-3,TRBV10-1,ASRDSMADTQY
.,TRBJ2-4,TRBV5-1,ASSPGLALGENIQY
.,TRBJ1-5,TRBV4-2,ASSQDVGSQGPQH
.,TRBJ1-4,TRBV4-1,ASSQENSPTNEKLF
.,TRBJ2-1,TRBV7-9,ASSLGFGTDYNEQF
few,TRBJ1-2,TRBV30,AWSWSYGYT
.,TRBJ2-7,TRBV11-2,ASSFLRTGGNIEQY
.,TRBJ2-3,TRBV4-2,ASSRLVASGSTDTQY
.,TRBJ2-7,TRBV6-6,ASSYGPPEAYEQY
.,TRBJ2-7,TRBV7-9,ASSSGLAVYEQY
.,TRBJ2-7,TRBV27,ASSPRTGVDEQY
.,TRBJ2-7,TRBV9,ASSPSGTGGDYEQY
.,TRBJ2-2,TRBV4-1,ASSQEHTGELF
.,TRBJ1-2,TRBV27,ASSQSGGGYT
.,TRBJ2-7,TRBV27,ASSFSGPTYEQY
.,TRBJ2-3,TRBV6-4,ASSFQGGTDTQY
.,TRBJ2-3,TRBV28,ASSLRARDYTDTQY
once,TRBJ2-1,TRBV29-1,SAEDSLAGGWAQF
.,TRBJ2-7,TRBV19,ATAGLPAHEQY
.,TRBJ2-3,TRBV15,AGAPGSGDTQY
.,TRBJ2-7,TRBV25-1,ASSAGLFEQY